Presented here are 5 T cell receptor beta chains from one specimen sequenced in a study of radiotherapy plus CTLA-4 blockade in lung cancer. Profiled with immunoSEQ multiplex PCR; TCRdb holds only in-frame clones, not every one. The sample consists of 60,000 to 70,000 clones, approximately 80% of them appearing once. Here the sequenced sample was peripheral blood, taken from a patient treated with radiotherapy plus ipilimumab. Receptors originate from a human donor with non-small cell lung cancer who had a partial response to radiotherapy plus ipilimumab.

V gene TRBV11-1 combines with J gene TRBJ2-1, with 12 bases lining up with TRBD2. V trimming: 4 bases; J trimming: 8 bases; junction bases outside the gene matches: 9. Germline lookup yields CDR1 SGHAT and CDR2 FQDESV (reference sequence). The CDR3 contains 16 residues. The CDR3 coding sequence is TGTGCCAGCAGCTCCCTGCCTAGCGGGAGGGTCTATGAGCAGTTCTTC. This sequence encodes CASSSLPSGRVYEQFF. Drawing the rest from reference TRBV11-1 and TRBJ2-1, the complete variable domain is EAEVAQSPRYKITEKSQAVAFWCDPISGHATLYWYRQILGQGPELLVQFQDESVVDDSQLPKDRFSAERLKGVDSTLKIQPAELGDSAMYLCASSSLPSGRVYEQFFGPGTRLTVL.

J is TRBJ2-5 and V is TRBV2; TRBD2 agrees at 7 bases. Unmatched junction bases numbered 22, after V lost 6 bases and J lost 3 bases. The germline V gene encodes CDR1 SNHLY and CDR2 FYNNEI. The CDR3 sequence is 19 residues long. For the CDR3, the DNA is TGTGCCAGCAGAGACATCGGGCTAGCGGAACCGGCGGGGGAAGAGACCCAGTACTTC. Residues: CASRDIGLAEPAGEETQYF. Full variable domain (rest looked up from reference TRBV2 and TRBJ2-5): EPEVTQTPSHQVTQMGQEVILRCVPISNHLYFYWYRQILGQKVEFLVSFYNNEISEKSEIFDDQFSVERPDGSNFTLKIRSTKLEDSAMYFCASRDIGLAEPAGEETQYFGPGTRLLVL.

The V and J genes are TRBV30 and TRBJ2-7, with 13 bases lining up with TRBD2. Losses at the gene ends were 3 bases for V and 2 bases for J; bases not matched to a gene: 4. The CDR3 has 15 residues. Per germline, CDR1 GTSNPN and CDR2 SVGIG (reference sequence). CDR3 residues: CAWSSGLAGAYEQYF. CDR3 bases: TGTGCCTGGAGCTCCGGACTAGCGGGGGCCTACGAGCAGTACTTC.

The V and J genes are TRBV7-3 and TRBJ1-2; TRBD1 matches at 9 bases. Germline lookup yields CDR1 SGHTA and CDR2 FQGTGA. CDR3 length: 15 amino acids. The V segment lost 5 bases and the J segment 8 bases; nucleotides outside the gene matches: 12. The CDR3: CASSPGDREVSGYTF. The CDR3 coding sequence is TGTGCCAGCAGCCCGGGGGACAGGGAGGTGAGCGGCTACACCTTC.

The genes are TRBV11-2 and TRBJ1-2; unclear D gene. In germline, CDR1 is SGHAT, CDR2 FQNNGV. CDR3 length equals 14 residues. V dropped 0 bases and J dropped 8 bases, with 13 bases sitting between them. The chain's CDR3 is CASSLDEGIGGYTF. The CDR3 coding sequence is TGTGCCAGCAGCTTAGATGAGGGAATTGGGGGCTACACCTTC.